The sequence of this TCR beta chain was determined in a study of cytomegalovirus exposure and HLA in healthy donors. For the study at large: Both the 120 validation repertoires and the approximately 670 first-cohort repertoires used the same platform, as reported by a later analysis.

TCRdb keeps only in-frame clones here, not all; method: immunoSEQ multiplex PCR. This sample has some 130,000 clones; about 83% occur once, and the top ten carry about 1.5%. As to this clone: Its antigen remains unknown.

Donors came from a validation cohort of about 110 subjects, distinct from the first 666-subject cohort. Germline V gene sequence: CDR1 GTSNPN, CDR2 SVGIG (reference sequence). The CDR3 has 14 amino acids. V gave up 1 base and J gave up 5 bases, with 14 bases separating them. Overall study findings and caveats: The study labeled 150 to 200 TCR beta chains cytomegalovirus-associated. The finding came from a later analysis; first-cohort TCR clusters tended to co-occur in the roughly 120 validation repertoires.

This TCR was sampled from a woman aged 25 to 39 in good health and CMV-seronegative. This rearrangement joins TRBV30 to TRBJ1-2; the D gene is possibly TRBD1 (5 bases). Sequencing used PBMCs. The CDR3 loop reads CAWSDEGRGYGYTF. CDR3 nucleotides: TGTGCCTGGAGTGATGAGGGGCGGGGGTATGGCTACACCTTC.